The clone carrying this TCR delta chain was observed a handful of times. Its antigen is unknown. TCRdb pairs this DNA with a much larger clone's protein that differs at residue 7, likely a read error; the protein shown was translated from the DNA. V dropped 0 bases and J dropped 1; count of bases not matched to a gene: 12. Germline V gives CDR1 GEAIGNYY, CDR2 EKD. CDR3 size: 18 residues. Sequencing covered both gamma and delta TCR chains per sample. TCRdb re-processed the multiplex PCR reads using CATT. This table has 90,000 to 95,000 delta-chain clones, less than 1% appearing once. Gammadelta T cells were flow-sorted from PBMC into Vgamma9/Vdelta2+ and Vdelta2-negative populations for bulk analysis. These data originate in a study of γδ T cells in repeated Plasmodium falciparum infection. Study context: Each infection was followed by sampling at 21 days, plus baseline and some pre-infection draws. Study findings and constraints: Vdelta2-negative gammadelta repertoires appeared less diverse and less shared in Malian than Australian children. Donors in Mali lived in a small rural village, largely one ethnic group.

Sequences were obtained from gamma-delta T cells from blood. The chain carries TRDV2 and TRDJ1, with 8 nucleotides matching TRDD3. No J segment appears in TCRdb, so it was assigned here by matching the sequence to germline. This TCR was recovered from a pool of human donors (malaria-infected and uninfected, not separated). In DNA, the CDR3 is TGTGCCTGTGACACCGTTTGCCGACTGGGGGGGGGCACCGATAAACTCATCTTT. Protein product: CACDTVCRLGGGTDKLIF.